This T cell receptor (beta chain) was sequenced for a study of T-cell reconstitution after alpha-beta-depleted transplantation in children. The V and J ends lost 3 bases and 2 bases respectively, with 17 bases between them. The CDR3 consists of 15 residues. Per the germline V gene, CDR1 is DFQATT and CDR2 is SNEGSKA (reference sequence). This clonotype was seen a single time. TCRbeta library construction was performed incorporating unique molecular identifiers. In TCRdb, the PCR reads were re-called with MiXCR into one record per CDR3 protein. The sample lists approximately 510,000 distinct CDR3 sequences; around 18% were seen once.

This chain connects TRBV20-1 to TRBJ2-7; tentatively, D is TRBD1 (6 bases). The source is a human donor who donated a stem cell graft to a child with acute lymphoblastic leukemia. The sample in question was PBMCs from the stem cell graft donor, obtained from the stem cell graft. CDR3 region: CSASNRDGGPYEQYF. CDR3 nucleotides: TGCAGTGCTAGCAACCGGGATGGGGGCCCCTACGAGCAGTACTTC.